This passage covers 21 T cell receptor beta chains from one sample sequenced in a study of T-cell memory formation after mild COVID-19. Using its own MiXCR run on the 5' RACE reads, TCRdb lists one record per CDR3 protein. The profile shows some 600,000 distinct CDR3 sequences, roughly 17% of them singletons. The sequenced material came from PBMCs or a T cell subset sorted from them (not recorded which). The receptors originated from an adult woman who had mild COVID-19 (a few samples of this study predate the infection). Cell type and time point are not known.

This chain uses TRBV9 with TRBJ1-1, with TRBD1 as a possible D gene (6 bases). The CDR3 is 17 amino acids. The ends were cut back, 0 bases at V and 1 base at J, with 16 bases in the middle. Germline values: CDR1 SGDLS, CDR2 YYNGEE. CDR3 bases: TGTGCCAGCAGCGTAGGGGGGCGCGCCTTGGGGAACACTGAAGCTTTCTTT. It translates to CASSVGGRALGNTEAFF.

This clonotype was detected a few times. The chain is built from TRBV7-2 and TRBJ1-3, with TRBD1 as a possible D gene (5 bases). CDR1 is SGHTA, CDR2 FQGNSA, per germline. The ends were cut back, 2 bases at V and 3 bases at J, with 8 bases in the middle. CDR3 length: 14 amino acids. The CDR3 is CASSLQGLGNTIYF. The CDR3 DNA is TGTGCCAGCAGCTTACAGGGCCTTGGAAACACCATATATTTT.

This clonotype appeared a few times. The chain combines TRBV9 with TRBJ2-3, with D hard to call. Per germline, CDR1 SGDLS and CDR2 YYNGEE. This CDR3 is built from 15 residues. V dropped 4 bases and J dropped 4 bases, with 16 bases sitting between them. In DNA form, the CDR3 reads TGTGCCAGCAGCACCCCCGGACCCTTAGCAGATACGCAGTATTTT. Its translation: CASSTPGPLADTQYF.

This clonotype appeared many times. The CDR3, as DNA: TGTGCCAGCAGTCCTCTCAGGTCGGGGGGGGACACTGAAGCTTTCTTT. Its translation is CASSPLRSGGDTEAFF. The rearrangement joins TRBV28 to TRBJ1-1, with D tentatively TRBD1 (5 bases). The CDR3 sequence is 16 residues long. V was clipped by 5 bases and J by 3 bases, with 19 bases between them. Germline CDR1 is MDHEN and CDR2 is SYDVKM.

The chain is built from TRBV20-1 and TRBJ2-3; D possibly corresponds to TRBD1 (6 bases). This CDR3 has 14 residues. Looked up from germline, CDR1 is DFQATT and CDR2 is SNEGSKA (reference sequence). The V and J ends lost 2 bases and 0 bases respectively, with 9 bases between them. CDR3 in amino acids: CSARQGPSTDTQYF. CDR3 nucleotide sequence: TGCAGTGCTAGACAGGGGCCAAGCACAGATACGCAGTATTTT.

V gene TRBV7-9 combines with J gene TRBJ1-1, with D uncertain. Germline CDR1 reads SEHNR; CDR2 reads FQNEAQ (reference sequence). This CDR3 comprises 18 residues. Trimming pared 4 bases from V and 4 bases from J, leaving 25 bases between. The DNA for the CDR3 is TGTGCCAGCAGCTCGGTGATAGTCGGTGAGCTCCCCATCACTGAAGCTTTCTTT. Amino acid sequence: CASSSVIVGELPITEAFF.

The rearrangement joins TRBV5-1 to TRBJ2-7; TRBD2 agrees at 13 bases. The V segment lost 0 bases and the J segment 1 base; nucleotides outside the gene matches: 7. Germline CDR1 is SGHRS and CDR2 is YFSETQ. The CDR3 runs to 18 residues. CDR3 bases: TGCGCCAGCAGCTTGGCTACTAGCGGGAGGGCCAAGTCCTACGAGCAGTACTTC. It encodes CASSLATSGRAKSYEQYF.

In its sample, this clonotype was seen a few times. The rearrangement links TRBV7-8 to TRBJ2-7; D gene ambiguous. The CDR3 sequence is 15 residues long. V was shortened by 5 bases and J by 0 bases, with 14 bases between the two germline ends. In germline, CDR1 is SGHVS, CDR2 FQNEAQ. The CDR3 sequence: CASSVPGLLSYEQYF. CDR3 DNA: TGTGCCAGCAGCGTGCCAGGCTTACTCTCCTACGAGCAGTACTTC.

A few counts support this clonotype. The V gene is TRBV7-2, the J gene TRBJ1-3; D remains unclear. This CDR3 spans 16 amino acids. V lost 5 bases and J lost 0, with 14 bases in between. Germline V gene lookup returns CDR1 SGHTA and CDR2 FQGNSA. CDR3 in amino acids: CASSPRGVSSGNTIYF. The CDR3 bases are TGTGCCAGCAGCCCCCGCGGGGTGAGCTCTGGAAACACCATATATTTT.

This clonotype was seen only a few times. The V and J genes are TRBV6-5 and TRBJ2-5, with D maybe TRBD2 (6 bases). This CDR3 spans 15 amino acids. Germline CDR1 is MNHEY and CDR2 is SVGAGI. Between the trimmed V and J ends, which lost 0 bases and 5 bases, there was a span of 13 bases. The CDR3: CASSYSHDRGETQYF. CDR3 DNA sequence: TGTGCCAGCAGTTACTCCCACGACCGGGGGGAGACCCAGTACTTC.

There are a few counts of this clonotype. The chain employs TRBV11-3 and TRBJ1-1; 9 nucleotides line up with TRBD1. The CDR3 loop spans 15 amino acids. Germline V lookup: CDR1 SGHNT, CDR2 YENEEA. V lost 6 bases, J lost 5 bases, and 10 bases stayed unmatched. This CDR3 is CASSTTGGRSTEAFF. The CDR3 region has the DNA TGTGCCAGCAGTACGACAGGGGGAAGAAGTACTGAAGCTTTCTTT.

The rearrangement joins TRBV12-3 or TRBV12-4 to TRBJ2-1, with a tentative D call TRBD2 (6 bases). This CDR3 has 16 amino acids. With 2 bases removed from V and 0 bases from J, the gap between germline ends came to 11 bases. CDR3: CASSLHPGDSYNEQFF. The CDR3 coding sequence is TGTGCCAGCAGTTTACACCCGGGGGACTCCTACAATGAGCAGTTCTTC.

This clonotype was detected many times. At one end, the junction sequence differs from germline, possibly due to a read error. The DNA of the CDR3 is TGTGCCAGCAGCCCCCCTGTTAATTTC. It codes for CASSPPVNF. The chain is built from TRBV7-9 and TRBJ2-1; D remains ambiguous. Germline CDR1 and CDR2: SEHNR and FQNEAQ (reference sequence). The CDR3 runs to 9 residues.

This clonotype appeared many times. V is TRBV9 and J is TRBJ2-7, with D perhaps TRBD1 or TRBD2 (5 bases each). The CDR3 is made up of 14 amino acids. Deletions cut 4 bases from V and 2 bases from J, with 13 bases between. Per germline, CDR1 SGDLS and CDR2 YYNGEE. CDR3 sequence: CASSPGTAPYEQYF. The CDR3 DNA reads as TGTGCCAGCAGCCCCGGGACCGCACCCTACGAGCAGTACTTC.

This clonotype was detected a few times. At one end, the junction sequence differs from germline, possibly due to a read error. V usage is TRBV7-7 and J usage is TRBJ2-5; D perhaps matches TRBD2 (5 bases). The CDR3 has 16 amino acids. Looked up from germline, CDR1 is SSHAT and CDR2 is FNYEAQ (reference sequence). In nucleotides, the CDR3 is TGTGCTAGCAGCGGCAGGTTGTTGGGCGGGCAAGAGACCCAGTACTTC. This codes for CASSGRLLGGQETQYF.

The DNA of the CDR3 is TGTGCCAGCAGTGACGTGGGACAGGGTAGCTACACCTTC. Protein sequence: CASSDVGQGSYTF. This chain uses TRBV6-1 with TRBJ1-2, with TRBD1 matching over 9 bases. The CDR3 covers 13 residues. Germline V gene data show CDR1 as MNHNS and CDR2 as SASEGT. The trim removed 3 bases at V and 9 bases at J, leaving 5 bases unmatched.

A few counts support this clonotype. The CDR3, as DNA: TGTGCCAGCAGTATCCTTAAGCGGGGGGGCGGCACAGATACGCAGTATTTT. It codes for CASSILKRGGGTDTQYF. The gene calls are TRBV12-3 or TRBV12-4 and TRBJ2-3; TRBD2 agrees at 10 bases. V lost 5 bases, J lost 1 base, and 9 bases stayed unmatched. There are 17 residues in the CDR3.

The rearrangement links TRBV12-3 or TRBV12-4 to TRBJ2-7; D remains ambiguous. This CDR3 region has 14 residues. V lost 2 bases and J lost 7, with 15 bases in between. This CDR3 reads CASSLSFLTREQYF. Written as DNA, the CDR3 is TGTGCCAGCAGTTTAAGTTTTCTAACCCGGGAGCAGTACTTC.

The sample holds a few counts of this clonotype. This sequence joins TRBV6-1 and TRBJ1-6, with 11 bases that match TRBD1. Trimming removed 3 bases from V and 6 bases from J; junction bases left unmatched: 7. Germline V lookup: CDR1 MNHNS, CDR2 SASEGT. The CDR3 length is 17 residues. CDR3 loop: CASSDGTGGTFNSPLHF. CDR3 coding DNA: TGTGCCAGCAGTGACGGGACAGGGGGTACCTTTAATTCACCCCTCCACTTT.

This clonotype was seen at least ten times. The CDR3 here is CASSPSGQNYGYTF. The CDR3 DNA is TGCGCCAGCAGTCCTTCCGGACAAAACTATGGCTACACCTTC. The rearrangement joins TRBV5-1 to TRBJ1-2; D may be TRBD1 (5 bases). V gave up 5 bases and J gave up 2 bases, with 13 bases separating them. The CDR3 loop spans 14 amino acids. Germline-derived CDR1 and CDR2 are SGHRS and YFSETQ. Complete variable domain (other parts from reference TRBV5-1 and TRBJ1-2): KAGVTQTPRYLIKTRGQQVTLSCSPISGHRSVSWYQQTPGQGLQFLFEYFSETQRNKGNFPGRFSGRQFSNSRSEMNVSTLELGDSALYLCASSPSGQNYGYTFGSGTRLTVV.

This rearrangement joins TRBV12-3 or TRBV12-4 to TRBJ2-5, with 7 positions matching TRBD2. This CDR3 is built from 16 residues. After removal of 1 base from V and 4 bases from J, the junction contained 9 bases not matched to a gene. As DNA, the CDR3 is TGTGCCAGCAGTTTAGGAGGCGGGAGAATAGGAGAGACCCAGTACTTC. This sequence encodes CASSLGGGRIGETQYF.